This T cell receptor beta chain originates from a study of T cells after yellow fever vaccination. TCRdb re-derived calls from the 5' RACE reads in MiXCR, one entry per CDR3 protein. Of 30,000 or so distinct CDR3 sequences in the sample, about 6.3% were seen once. This clonotype was counted at least ten times. Study-wide points: Reappearance after the booster was observed for most primary-vaccination clones (more than 95% CD4, more than 70% CD8).

The CDR3 is 15 amino acids. Germline trimming cut 5 bases from V and 6 bases from J; bases unmatched to any gene: 8. The chain recombines TRBV12-3 or TRBV12-4 with TRBJ2-3, with TRBD2 identical over 10 bases. The sample in question was PBMCs, either bulk or a sorted T-cell subset (CD4+, CD8+, memory, or dextramer-sorted; not recorded which), obtained on the day of the first yellow fever vaccination. This TCR was recovered from a young man who received the YFV17D yellow fever vaccine. Written as DNA, the CDR3 is TGTGCCAGCAGTACTCGGGGTAGCGGGGGGGATACGCAGTATTTT. Encoded protein: CASSTRGSGGDTQYF.